The next 13 T cell receptor beta chains were all read from a single sample in a study of T cell responses to AZD1222 COVID-19 vaccine. The assay was immunoSEQ multiplex PCR, and TCRdb's table has in-frame clones only and misses some. This repertoire shows around 180,000 clones, about 91% found once; its top ten account for 0.49%. The source was peripheral blood, collected on day 0 of AZD1222 vaccination. These TCRs come from an adult in good health.

The rearrangement links TRBV7-9 to TRBJ2-5, with 11 bases lining up with TRBD2. CDR3 size: 16 residues. V shed 5 bases and J 4 bases; nucleotides not matched to a gene: 9. Germline V CDR1 and CDR2: SEHNR, FQNEAQ (reference sequence). The chain's CDR3 is CASSIRSGGARETQYF. CDR3 coding DNA: TGTGCCAGCAGCATCCGTAGCGGGGGGGCCCGAGAGACCCAGTACTTC. Based on the CDR3 plus reference TRBV7-9 and TRBJ2-5, the full variable domain is DTGVSQNPRHKITKRGQNVTFRCDPISEHNRLYWYRQTLGQGPEFLTYFQNEAQLEKSRLLSDRFSAERPKGSFSTLEIQRTEQGDSAMYLCASSIRSGGARETQYFGPGTRLLVL.

This clone was detected once. This chain links TRBV7-9 with TRBJ2-3, with a tentative D call TRBD2 (6 bases). Trimming took off 5 bases at V and 2 bases at J, with 14 bases between the two ends. This CDR3 has 15 residues. Germline V gene sequence: CDR1 SEHNR, CDR2 FQNEAQ (reference sequence). DNA of the CDR3: TGTGCCAGCAGCCTCGGCGGGACCCTCACAGATACGCAGTATTTT. Protein: CASSLGGTLTDTQYF. Based on the CDR3 plus reference TRBV7-9 and TRBJ2-3, the full variable domain is DTGVSQNPRHKITKRGQNVTFRCDPISEHNRLYWYRQTLGQGPEFLTYFQNEAQLEKSRLLSDRFSAERPKGSFSTLEIQRTEQGDSAMYLCASSLGGTLTDTQYFGPGTRLTVL.

V gene TRBV7-2 combines with J gene TRBJ1-2; D is unresolved. From germline, CDR1 is SGHTA and CDR2 FQGNSA. V was pared by 5 bases and J by 1 base, with 5 bases between. CDR3 size: 12 residues. In DNA form, the CDR3 reads TGTGCCAGCAGCGGGGATAACTATGGCTACACCTTC. Its translation: CASSGDNYGYTF. The variable domain in full, completed from reference TRBV7-2 and TRBJ1-2, reads GAGVSQSPSNKVTEKGKDVELRCDPISGHTALYWYRQSLGQGLEFLIYFQGNSAPDKSGLPSDRFSAERTGGSVSTLTIQRTQQEDSAVYLCASSGDNYGYTFGSGTRLTVV.

The rearrangement joins TRBV6-5 to TRBJ1-5; D is ambiguous. Germline CDR1 is MNHEY and CDR2 is SVGAGI. V lost 5 bases, J lost 0 bases, and 8 bases lay in between. The CDR3 spans 14 residues. The CDR3 coding sequence is TGTGCCAGCAGTCGTATCCCTAGCAATCAGCCCCAGCATTTT. As protein: CASSRIPSNQPQHF.

The sample holds one count of this clone. The chain is built from TRBV21-1 and TRBJ2-2; no DNA check was done on the table's D call, TRBD2. TRBV21-1 is given as a pseudogene. The CDR3 loop spans 17 amino acids. Here the CDR3 reads CASSKGGRVPNTGELFF. The CDR3 region has the DNA TGTGCCAGCAGCAAAGGAGGGAGGGTACCGAACACCGGGGAGCTGTTTTTT.

This clone has only one observation. The chain is built from TRBV2 and TRBJ2-7, with unresolved D. Germline assignment: CDR1 SNHLY and CDR2 FYNNEI. The V gene lost 5 bases and the J gene lost 7 bases, with 9 bases spanning the gap. The CDR3 contains 11 residues. The CDR3 nucleotides are TGTGCCAGCAGTAACCGTCGGGAGCAGTACTTC. Its protein is CASSNRREQYF. The full variable domain, completed using reference TRBV2 and TRBJ2-7, is EPEVTQTPSHQVTQMGQEVILRCVPISNHLYFYWYRQILGQKVEFLVSFYNNEISEKSEIFDDQFSVERPDGSNFTLKIRSTKLEDSAMYFCASSNRREQYFGPGTRLTVT.

This rearrangement joins TRBV2 to TRBJ1-3; no clear D. The CDR3 loop spans 12 amino acids. The germline V and J ends were trimmed by 1 base and 8 bases, with 6 bases remaining between them. Germline V CDR1 and CDR2: SNHLY, FYNNEI. CDR3 nucleotide sequence: TGTGCCAGCAGTGAAGATGGGTACACCATATATTTT. Its translation: CASSEDGYTIYF.

The rearrangement links TRBV12-3 or TRBV12-4 to TRBJ2-1; 7 bases fit TRBD2. CDR3 size: 13 residues. The V gene end was trimmed by 7 bases and the J gene end by 10 bases; junction bases not matched to a gene: 10. The CDR3 DNA sequence: TGTGCCAGCACTACGGGAGGCCCCAAAGAGCAGTTCTTC. Translated, it gives CASTTGGPKEQFF.

The rearrangement uses TRBV4-3 and TRBJ1-2, with D unresolved. The V end lost 0 bases, the J end lost 6 bases, and 17 bases lay between the germline ends. Germline-derived CDR1 and CDR2 are LGHNA and YSLEER. This CDR3 contains 16 residues. CDR3 sequence (DNA): TGCGCCAGCAGCCAAGAAACAAACTACGTCGGAGATGGCTACACCTTC. Its translation: CASSQETNYVGDGYTF.

This sequence joins TRBV9 and TRBJ2-1; 7 bases map to TRBD1. Germline assignment: CDR1 SGDLS and CDR2 YYNGEE. Trimming cost V 4 bases and J 6 bases; bases outside gene matches: 10. The CDR3 sequence is 15 residues long. The CDR3 nucleotides read TGTGCCAGCAGCCGCCTGGCTCGACAGGGCAATGAGCAGTTCTTC. Residues: CASSRLARQGNEQFF.

This CDR3 is CAISGGGFGEQYF. The CDR3, as DNA: TGTGCCATCAGTGGAGGGGGGTTCGGCGAGCAGTACTTC. The chain combines TRBV10-3 with TRBJ2-7; D is possibly TRBD1 or TRBD2 (6 bases each). Trimming removed 4 bases at V and 6 bases at J, with 13 bases between. CDR1 is ENHRY, CDR2 SYGVKD, per germline. CDR3 length equals 13 residues.

The chain joins TRBV2 to TRBJ2-1; 8 nucleotides line up with TRBD1. The CDR3 has 15 amino acids. The germline V gene has CDR1 SNHLY and CDR2 FYNNEI. The J segment lost 5 bases and the V segment lost 6 bases, leaving 9 bases of the junction unmatched. The CDR3, as DNA: TGTGCCAGCAGATCCGACAGGGGACAACACAATGAGCAGTTCTTC. Its translation is CASRSDRGQHNEQFF.

V usage is TRBV19 and J usage is TRBJ1-2; possibly TRBD1 for D (5 bases). Trimming pared 3 bases from V and 2 bases from J, leaving 19 bases between. CDR1 is LNHDA, CDR2 SQIVND, per germline (reference sequence). This CDR3 region has 17 residues. The CDR3 DNA reads TGTGCCAGTAGTATCCCATACTCCGGGACGGGGAACTATGGCTACACCTTC. This codes for CASSIPYSGTGNYGYTF.